The sequence of this TCR beta chain was determined in a study of vaccination effects on CD4 cells after COVID-19. Study context: Pre-vaccine samples were drawn 16 days and one week before the first dose. Study-level findings and limits: Infection-derived and vaccine-derived clones contracted markedly late after vaccination.

As regards this clone: Its specificity is unknown.

Antigen-specific CD4+ T cells were expanded with viral peptide pools in the ViraFEST assay before sequencing. A 10-day culture period preceded the isolation of CD4+ T cells. The individual was infected with SARS-CoV-2 between March and December 2020, as confirmed by PCR. Half-medium exchanges with IL-2 medium took place on days 3 and 7. This CDR3 has 17 residues. From germline, CDR1 is SGHTA and CDR2 FQGNSA. V was pared by 5 bases and J by 6 bases, with 17 bases of the junction left unmatched. Measured with immunoSEQ multiplex PCR; TCRdb has only the in-frame clones, and not every one. The data show about 45,000 clones, with approximately 70% seen just once and under 35% held by the top ten.

Sequenced here: CD4+ T cells from PBMCs cultured with a peptide pool, sampled before COVID-19 vaccination. The rearrangement joins TRBV7-2 to TRBJ2-7; TRBD2 agrees at 9 bases. This clonotype was obtained from a human donor who had a prior SARS-CoV-2 infection. The CDR3 loop reads CASSPVGPLAGAGEQYF. Written as DNA, the CDR3 is TGTGCCAGCAGCCCAGTGGGGCCATTAGCGGGAGCTGGCGAGCAGTACTTC.